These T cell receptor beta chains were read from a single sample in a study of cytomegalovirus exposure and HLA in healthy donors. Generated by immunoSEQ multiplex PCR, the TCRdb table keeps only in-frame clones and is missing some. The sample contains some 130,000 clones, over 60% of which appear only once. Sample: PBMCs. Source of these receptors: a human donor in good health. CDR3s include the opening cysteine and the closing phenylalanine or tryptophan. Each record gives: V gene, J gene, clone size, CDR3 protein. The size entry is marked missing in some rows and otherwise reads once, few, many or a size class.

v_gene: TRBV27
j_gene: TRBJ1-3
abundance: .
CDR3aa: CASSMTGSPSGNTIYF

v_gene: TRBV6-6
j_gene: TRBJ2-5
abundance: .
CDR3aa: CASSWTGETQYF

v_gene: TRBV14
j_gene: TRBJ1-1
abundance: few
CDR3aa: CASSQDVSGIQLNTEAFF

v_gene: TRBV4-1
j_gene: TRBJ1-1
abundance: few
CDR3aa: CASSHGTGAMNTEAFF

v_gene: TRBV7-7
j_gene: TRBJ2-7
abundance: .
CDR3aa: CASSNSPSDYEQYF

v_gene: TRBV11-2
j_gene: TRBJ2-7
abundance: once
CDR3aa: CASSGIYEQYF

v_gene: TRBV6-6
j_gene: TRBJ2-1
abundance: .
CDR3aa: CASSGTSGYNEQFF

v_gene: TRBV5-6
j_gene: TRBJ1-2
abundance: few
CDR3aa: CASSLGQGEGYTF

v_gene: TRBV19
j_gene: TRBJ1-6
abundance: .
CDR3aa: CASSIRHYNSPLHF

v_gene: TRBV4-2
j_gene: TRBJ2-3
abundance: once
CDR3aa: CASSQGDSPHTDTQYF

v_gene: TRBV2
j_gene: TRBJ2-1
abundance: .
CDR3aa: CASERAGGLYNEQFF

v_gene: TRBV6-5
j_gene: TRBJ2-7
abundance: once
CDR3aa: CASRRTQQGSYEQYF

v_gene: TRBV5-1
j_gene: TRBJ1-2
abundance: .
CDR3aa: CASSLEQGRYGYTF

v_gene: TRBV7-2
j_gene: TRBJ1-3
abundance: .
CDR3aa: CASSLALGAGNTIYF

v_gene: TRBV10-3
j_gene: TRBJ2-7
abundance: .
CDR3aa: CAISPVALSSYEQYF

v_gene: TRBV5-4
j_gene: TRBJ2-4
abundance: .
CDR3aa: CASSQTGTSGGVDF

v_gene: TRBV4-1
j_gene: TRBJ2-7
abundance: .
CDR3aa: CASSQRTGDEQYF

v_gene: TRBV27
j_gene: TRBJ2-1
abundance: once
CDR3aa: CASSLSVRGLAYTEQFF

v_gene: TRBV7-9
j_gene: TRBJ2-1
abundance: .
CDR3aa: CASSSRTINEQFF

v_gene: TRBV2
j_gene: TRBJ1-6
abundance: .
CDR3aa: CASGQGGRNSPLHF

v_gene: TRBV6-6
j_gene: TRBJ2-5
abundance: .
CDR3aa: CASSLGGDQETQYF

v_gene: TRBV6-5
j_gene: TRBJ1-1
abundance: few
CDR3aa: CASSFQGTNTEAFF

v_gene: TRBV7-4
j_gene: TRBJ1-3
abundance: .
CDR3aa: CASSPRQSGNTIYF

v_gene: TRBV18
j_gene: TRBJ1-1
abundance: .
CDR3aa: CASSGTTGSTEAFF

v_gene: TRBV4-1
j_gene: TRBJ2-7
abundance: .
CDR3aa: CASSQEGTSYEQYF

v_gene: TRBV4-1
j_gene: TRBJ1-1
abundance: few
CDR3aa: CASSHPTGYTEAFF

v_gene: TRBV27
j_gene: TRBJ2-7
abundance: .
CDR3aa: CASSPGGFYEQYF

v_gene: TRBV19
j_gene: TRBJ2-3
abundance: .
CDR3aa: CASSMASGGAGVTDTQYF

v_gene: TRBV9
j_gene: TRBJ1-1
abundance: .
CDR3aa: CASSAGVYPSEAFF

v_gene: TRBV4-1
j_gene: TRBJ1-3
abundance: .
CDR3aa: CASSYQGLSGNTIYF

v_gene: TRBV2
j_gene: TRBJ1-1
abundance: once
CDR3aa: CASSERDRGRLTEAFF

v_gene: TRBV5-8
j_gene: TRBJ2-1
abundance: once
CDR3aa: CASSLLEGFF

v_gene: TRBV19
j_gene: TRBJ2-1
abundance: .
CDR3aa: CASSIRAGSYNEQFF

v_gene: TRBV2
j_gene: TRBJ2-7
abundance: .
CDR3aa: CASKETNYEQYF

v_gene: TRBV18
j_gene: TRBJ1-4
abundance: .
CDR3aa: CASSPGQGGEKLFF

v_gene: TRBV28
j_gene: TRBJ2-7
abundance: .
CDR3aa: CASTLTGPSSYEQYF